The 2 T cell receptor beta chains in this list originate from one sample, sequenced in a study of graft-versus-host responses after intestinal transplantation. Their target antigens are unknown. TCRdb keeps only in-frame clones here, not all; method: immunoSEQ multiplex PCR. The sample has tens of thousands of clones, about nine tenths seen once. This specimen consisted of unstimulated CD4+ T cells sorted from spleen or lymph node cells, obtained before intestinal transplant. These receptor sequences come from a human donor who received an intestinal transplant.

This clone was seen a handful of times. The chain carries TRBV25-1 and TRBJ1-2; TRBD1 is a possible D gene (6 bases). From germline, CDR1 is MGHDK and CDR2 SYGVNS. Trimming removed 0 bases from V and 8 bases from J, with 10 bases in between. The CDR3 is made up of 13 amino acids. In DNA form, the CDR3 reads TGTGCCAGCAGTGAATATTCAGGGGAAGGCTACACCTTC. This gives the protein CASSEYSGEGYTF.

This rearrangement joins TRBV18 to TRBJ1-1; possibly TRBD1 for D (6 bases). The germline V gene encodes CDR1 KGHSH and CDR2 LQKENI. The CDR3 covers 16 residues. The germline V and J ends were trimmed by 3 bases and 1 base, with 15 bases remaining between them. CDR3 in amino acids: CASSPFTGPQNTEAFF. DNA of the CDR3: TGTGCCAGCTCACCTTTTACAGGGCCCCAGAACACTGAAGCTTTCTTT.